The clone carrying this T cell receptor beta chain appeared many times. CDR1 and CDR2 from the germline V gene are SNHLY and FYNNEI. V lost 3 bases and J lost 1, with 9 bases in between. The CDR3 totals 14 residues. The data belong to a study of T cells in Graves' hyperthyroidism and ophthalmopathy. Patients aged 18 to 65 had newly diagnosed hyperthyroidism lasting under 2 months. RNA transcripts served as the template for amplifying TCR beta CDR3 regions. The HTBI primer set drove a first-round RT-PCR of the TCR CDR3. Each CDR3 protein gets one entry after TCRdb re-called the multiplex PCR reads with MiXCR. Altogether hundreds of thousands of distinct CDR3 sequences are present, over 35% being singletons, with the ten largest covering 30% to 40%.

Sample: blood. The chain joins TRBV2 to TRBJ1-1; unclear D gene. The receptor was isolated from a woman in her 40s with Graves' hyperthyroidism. This CDR3 is CASSDRTGNTEAFF. The CDR3 DNA reads TGTGCCAGCAGTGACAGGACGGGGAACACTGAAGCTTTCTTT.